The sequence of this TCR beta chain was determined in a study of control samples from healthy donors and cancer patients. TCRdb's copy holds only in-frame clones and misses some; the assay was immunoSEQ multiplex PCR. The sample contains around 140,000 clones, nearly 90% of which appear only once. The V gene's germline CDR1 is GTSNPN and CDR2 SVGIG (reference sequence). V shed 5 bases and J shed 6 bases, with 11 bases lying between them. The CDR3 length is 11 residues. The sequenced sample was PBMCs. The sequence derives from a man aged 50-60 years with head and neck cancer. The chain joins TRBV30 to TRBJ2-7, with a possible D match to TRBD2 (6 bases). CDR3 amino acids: CAWRTITEQYF. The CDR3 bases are TGTGCCTGGCGGACTATAACCGAGCAGTACTTC.